This TCR beta chain was profiled in a study of cytomegalovirus exposure and HLA in healthy donors. Study-wide background: An analysis done earlier identified about 120 million unique TCR beta sequences from approximately 170 million T cells.

Amplification used 60 Vbeta primers and 13 Jbeta primers. Produced via immunoSEQ multiplex PCR; TCRdb's table is partial and in-frame only. This table has 150,000 to 200,000 clones, 79% appearing once. The specimen sequenced was PBMCs. The receptor's source is a woman between 45 and 65 years old in good health and CMV-seronegative.

The CDR3 is CASSLGLGRTDTQYF. CDR3 in DNA: TGTGCCAGCTCTCTCGGGTTAGGAAGGACAGATACGCAGTATTTT. The chain uses TRBV18 and TRBJ2-3, with unresolved D. There are 15 residues in the CDR3. The V gene's germline CDR1 is KGHSH and CDR2 LQKENI. V was pared by 6 bases and J by 3 bases, with 16 bases between.